The 26 T cell receptor beta chains below come from one sample, sequenced in a study of T cell responses to AZD1222 COVID-19 vaccine. Only in-frame clones appear in the TCRdb table, and some are missing; sequencing was by immunoSEQ multiplex PCR. Of 150,000 or so clones listed, 91% are singletons. The sequences come from peripheral blood, collected 28 days after the second AZD1222 dose. The receptor set was obtained from an adult who received the AZD1222 COVID-19 vaccine.

The V call is TRBV6-5, the J call TRBJ2-1; TRBD1 agrees at 8 bases. J gave up 6 bases and V 0 bases, and 7 bases lay outside the gene matches. Germline loops: CDR1 MNHEY, CDR2 SVGAGI. The CDR3 loop spans 16 amino acids. CDR3 nucleotides: TGTGCCAGCAGTTACTCGCTCACAGGGGGAATCAATGAGCAGTTCTTC. Translation: CASSYSLTGGINEQFF.

The CDR3 sequence: CASSSAGAGDYNSPLHF. The CDR3, as DNA: TGTGCCAGCAGTTCTGCCGGGGCGGGTGACTATAATTCACCCCTCCACTTT. The gene calls are TRBV28 and TRBJ1-6, with D perhaps matching TRBD1 (5 bases). Germline CDR1 is MDHEN and CDR2 is SYDVKM. The CDR3 has 17 amino acids. V shed 4 bases and J shed 3 bases, with 16 bases lying between them.

This rearrangement joins TRBV9 to TRBJ2-5; 10 bases match TRBD2. The germline V gene has CDR1 SGDLS and CDR2 YYNGEE. The CDR3 sequence is 14 residues long. V shed 0 bases, J shed 4 bases, and the junction held 0 bases outside the gene matches. The DNA for the CDR3 is TGTGCCAGCAGCGTAGCTAGCGGGAGAGAGACCCAGTACTTC. This gives the protein CASSVASGRETQYF.

This chain joins TRBV19 and TRBJ1-1; 10 bases line up with TRBD1. Germline V gene data show CDR1 as LNHDA and CDR2 as SQIVND (reference sequence). V dropped 5 bases and J dropped 8; count of bases not matched to a gene: 5. The CDR3 is 13 residues long. This CDR3 reads CASSATGGAEAFF. The CDR3, as DNA: TGTGCCAGTAGTGCGACAGGGGGCGCCGAAGCTTTCTTT.

The V call is TRBV27, the J call TRBJ2-3, with 9 bases aligning to TRBD1. Germline V gene sequence: CDR1 MNHEY, CDR2 SMNVEV (reference sequence). There are 15 residues in the CDR3. The V segment lost 3 bases and the J segment 3 bases; nucleotides outside the gene matches: 4. The CDR3 DNA reads TGTGCCAGCAGTTTCGGACAGGGGCTGACAGATACGCAGTATTTT. Protein: CASSFGQGLTDTQYF.

The V and J genes are TRBV5-6 and TRBJ2-7; 8 bases are a match to TRBD1. The junction had 6 bases not matched to a gene; V was cut back by 2 bases and J by 5 bases. The CDR3 runs to 14 residues. Germline CDR1 reads SGHDT; CDR2 reads YYEEEE. The CDR3 is CASSFWTGINEQYF. The DNA for the CDR3 is TGTGCCAGCAGCTTCTGGACAGGGATCAACGAGCAGTACTTC.

This chain uses TRBV28 with TRBJ1-2, with 9 bases lining up with TRBD1. The CDR3 has 14 residues. The trim removed 5 bases at V and 7 bases at J, leaving 8 bases unmatched. Germline CDR1 reads MDHEN; CDR2 reads SYDVKM. CDR3 DNA: TGTGCCAGCAGTAGTGGGACAGGGTTCTCTGGCTACACCTTC. This sequence encodes CASSSGTGFSGYTF.

This chain uses TRBV12-3 or TRBV12-4 with TRBJ1-1; 7 nucleotides match TRBD1. Trimming cost V 5 bases and J 8 bases; bases outside gene matches: 5. CDR3 length: 12 residues. Here the CDR3 DNA reads TGTGCCAGCAGTCGACAGGGATTAGAAGCTTTCTTT. It encodes CASSRQGLEAFF.

This CDR3 reads CASSLGLAETGTGELFF. The DNA of the CDR3 is TGTGCCAGCAGCCTGGGACTAGCGGAGACGGGCACCGGGGAGCTGTTTTTT. The chain combines TRBV11-3 with TRBJ2-2, with 11 bases matching TRBD2. Germline values: CDR1 SGHNT, CDR2 YENEEA. The CDR3 totals 17 residues. V was clipped by 5 bases and J by 4 bases; unmatched bases: 9.

The rearrangement joins TRBV2 to TRBJ1-2; D is uncertain. Trimming removed 8 bases at V and 8 bases at J, with 12 bases between. The CDR3 is 11 amino acids. Germline CDR1 is SNHLY and CDR2 is FYNNEI. The CDR3 here is CASPAVIGYTF. The DNA of the CDR3 is TGTGCCAGCCCAGCCGTCATCGGCTACACCTTC.

The J gene is TRBJ1-2, the V gene TRBV3-1 (or the pseudogene TRBV3-2); D not certain. V was trimmed by 3 bases and J by 8 bases, leaving 19 bases between them. This CDR3 has 15 residues. The germline V gene encodes CDR1 LGHDT and CDR2 YNNKEL (reference sequence). Written as DNA, the CDR3 is TGTGCCAGCAGCCACCCCACCGGGAGCCTGATGGGCTACACCTTC. Protein sequence: CASSHPTGSLMGYTF.

V is TRBV5-6 and J is TRBJ1-1; D call uncertain. The V end was cut by 2 bases, the J end by 0 bases, with 14 bases between. CDR3 length: 16 residues. The germline CDR1 and CDR2 sequences are SGHDT and YYEEEE. The CDR3 bases are TGTGCCAGCAGCTTCCGTACATCTCCCATGAACACTGAAGCTTTCTTT. Encoded protein: CASSFRTSPMNTEAFF.

This sequence joins TRBV12-3 or TRBV12-4 and TRBJ1-2, with unresolved D. Trimming removed 5 bases from V and 8 bases from J, with 6 bases in between. The CDR3 length is 10 residues. The CDR3 here is CASSHPGYTF. CDR3 bases: TGTGCCAGCAGTCACCCGGGCTACACCTTC.

The chain joins TRBV6-4 to TRBJ1-6, with unresolved D. V was trimmed by 3 bases and J by 7 bases, leaving 13 bases between them. The germline CDR1 and CDR2 sequences are MRHNA and SNTAGT. The CDR3 consists of 15 residues. CDR3 coding DNA: TGTGCCAGCAGTGAATTAGGGTCGGGGAATTCACCCCTCCACTTT. Its translation is CASSELGSGNSPLHF.

The chain couples TRBV13 to TRBJ1-3, with a tentative D call TRBD1 (6 bases). CDR1 PRHDT and CDR2 FYEKMQ come from the germline V gene (reference sequence). This CDR3 has 19 residues. The germline V and J ends were trimmed by 5 bases and 4 bases, with 27 bases remaining between them. The CDR3 sequence is CASSTKGRWDKKTGNTIYF. The CDR3 DNA follows: TGTGCCAGCAGCACCAAAGGGCGTTGGGACAAAAAAACGGGAAACACCATATATTTT.

This chain connects TRBV27 to TRBJ2-5; 7 bases fit TRBD1. The V and J ends lost 2 bases and 3 bases, in that order; junction bases with no gene match: 0. CDR3 length: 13 amino acids. Germline CDR1 MNHEY, CDR2 SMNVEV (reference sequence). The CDR3 DNA reads TGTGCCAGCAGTTTAGACAGGGAAGAGACCCAGTACTTC. It yields the protein CASSLDREETQYF.

Comments on this clone: The identical CDR3 is also encoded by other nucleotide sequences in the sample. The J gene is TRBJ1-1, the V gene TRBV3-1 (or the pseudogene TRBV3-2); D remains unclear. Between the trimmed V and J ends, which lost 1 base and 1 base, there was a span of 4 bases. Germline values: CDR1 LGHDT, CDR2 YNNKEL (reference sequence). CDR3 length: 13 residues. The CDR3 sequence is CASSQVRNTEAFF. The CDR3 coding sequence is TGTGCCAGCAGCCAAGTGAGGAACACTGAAGCTTTCTTT.

The gene calls are TRBV6-4 and TRBJ2-1; 11 nucleotides agree with TRBD2. J gave up 3 bases and V 2 bases, and 0 bases lay outside the gene matches. Germline CDR1 and CDR2: MRHNA and SNTAGT. This CDR3 has 15 residues. In DNA, the CDR3 is TGTGCCAGCAGTGACGGGACTAGCGGCTACAATGAGCAGTTCTTC. This gives the protein CASSDGTSGYNEQFF.

V gene TRBV27 combines with J gene TRBJ1-6; tentatively, D is TRBD1 (6 bases). CDR1 is MNHEY and CDR2 is SMNVEV in the germline V gene (reference sequence). V lost 6 bases and J lost 10, with 16 bases in between. The CDR3 length is 14 residues. This chain's CDR3 is CASRPRQEVSPLHF. The CDR3 DNA follows: TGTGCCAGCAGACCTAGACAGGAGGTCTCACCCCTCCACTTT.

This clone was found a few times. V usage is TRBV12-5 and J usage is TRBJ2-5; 8 positions agree with TRBD2. V was pared by 2 bases and J by 5 bases, with 1 base of the junction left unmatched. Germline loops: CDR1 LGHNT, CDR2 FRNRAP. CDR3 size: 13 residues. The CDR3 DNA is TGTGCTAGTGGTTTGCCGGGGGGGGAGACCCAGTACTTC. Translation gives CASGLPGGETQYF.

This rearrangement joins TRBV5-5 to TRBJ1-5, with D perhaps TRBD1 (6 bases). The CDR3 runs 17 residues. Germline V gene sequence: CDR1 SGHKS, CDR2 YYEKEE (reference sequence). V dropped 3 bases and J dropped 1 base, with 17 bases sitting between them. The CDR3 DNA is TGTGCCAGCAGCTCCTTCGGCGGGGGCCGGAGCAATCAGCCCCAGCATTTT. It codes for CASSSFGGGRSNQPQHF.

This rearrangement joins TRBV27 to TRBJ2-2; TRBD1 aligns across 9 bases. V lost 0 bases and J lost 5; bases outside the gene matches: 10. Germline values: CDR1 MNHEY, CDR2 SMNVEV (reference sequence). The CDR3 is 18 amino acids. The CDR3 loop reads CASSLSSPGQGITGELFF. The DNA of the CDR3 is TGTGCCAGCAGTTTATCGTCCCCGGGACAGGGAATAACCGGGGAGCTGTTTTTT.

The CDR3 DNA sequence: TGTGCCAGCAGCTTAGAAGAGGGGTCGTCCTACGAGCAGTACTTC. Translating it yields CASSLEEGSSYEQYF. This rearrangement joins TRBV7-6 to TRBJ2-7; D assignment may be TRBD1 or TRBD2 (5 bases each). CDR1 and CDR2 (germline): SGHVS, FNYEAQ. V was clipped by 1 base and J by 1 base, with 11 bases between them. The length of the CDR3 is 15 residues.

CDR3 region: CASSPGPSGSLADTQYF. DNA for the CDR3: TGCGCCAGCAGCCCCGGTCCCAGCGGGAGTCTTGCAGATACGCAGTATTTT. This chain links TRBV5-1 with TRBJ2-3; 8 bases map to TRBD2. The junction had 14 bases not matched to a gene; V was cut back by 4 bases and J by 4 bases. This CDR3 has 17 residues. Per the germline V gene, CDR1 is SGHRS and CDR2 is YFSETQ. The full variable domain, with the rest looked up from reference TRBV5-1 and TRBJ2-3, is KAGVTQTPRYLIKTRGQQVTLSCSPISGHRSVSWYQQTPGQGLQFLFEYFSETQRNKGNFPGRFSGRQFSNSRSEMNVSTLELGDSALYLCASSPGPSGSLADTQYFGPGTRLTVL.

V usage is TRBV7-2 and J usage is TRBJ1-5; D call uncertain. From germline, CDR1 is SGHTA and CDR2 FQGNSA. V was cut by 6 bases and J by 3 bases, with 15 bases left in between. The CDR3 covers 15 residues. This CDR3 reads CASRQTANLNQPQHF. The CDR3 DNA sequence: TGTGCCAGCAGACAAACAGCCAACCTCAATCAGCCCCAGCATTTT.

The chain employs TRBV4-2 and TRBJ1-2; D unresolved. The CDR3 spans 13 residues. The germline gives CDR1 LGHNA, CDR2 YNFKEQ. Between the trimmed V and J ends, which lost 3 bases and 4 bases, there was a span of 9 bases. CDR3 amino acids: CASSQRESYGYTF. The CDR3 bases are TGTGCCAGCAGCCAGAGAGAGAGCTATGGCTACACCTTC.